This is a list of T cell receptor beta chains from one sample in a study of cytomegalovirus exposure and HLA in healthy donors. The method was immunoSEQ multiplex PCR; TCRdb's version includes in-frame clones alone and lacks a portion of them. Across 100,000 to 150,000 clones, the top ten clones capture approximately 1.6% of the sample. Input material: PBMCs. The receptors originated from a woman aged 40 to 50 in good health and CMV-seropositive. Both conserved end residues are part of each CDR3. D genes are given only for firm matches.

J | D | length | V | CDR3 | DNA
TRBJ1-2 | TRBD1 | 15 | TRBV7-2 | CASSTSTGGHYGYTF | TGTGCCAGCAGCACCTCGACAGGGGGCCACTATGGCTACACCTTC
TRBJ1-1 | . | 13 | TRBV7-9 | CASSSTSSTEAFF | TGTGCCAGCAGCTCCACTTCGAGCACTGAAGCTTTCTTT
TRBJ1-1 | TRBD1 | 11 | TRBV6-5 | CASRRGLEAFF | TGTGCCAGCCGGAGGGGGCTTGAAGCTTTCTTT
TRBJ2-2 | TRBD2 | 17 | TRBV7-2 | CASSRIPSGPAGGELFF | TGTGCCAGCAGCCGAATCCCTAGCGGGCCCGCAGGTGGGGAGCTGTTTTTT
TRBJ2-1 | TRBD2 | 15 | TRBV6-1 | CASSEELAAYNEQFF | TGTGCCAGCAGTGAGGAACTAGCGGCCTACAATGAGCAGTTCTTC
TRBJ2-7 | . | 13 | TRBV7-9 | CASSSRVHYEQYF | TGTGCCAGCAGCTCCCGGGTCCACTACGAGCAGTACTTC
TRBJ2-5 | TRBD1 | 13 | TRBV10-1 | CASIPTGEETQYF | TGCGCCAGCATCCCCACAGGGGAAGAGACCCAGTACTTC
TRBJ2-7 | . | 14 | TRBV28 | CASRTGTPGYEQYF | TGTGCCAGCAGGACTGGGACACCCGGGTACGAGCAGTACTTC
TRBJ2-2 | TRBD1 | 15 | TRBV14 | CASSQVQGAGGELFF | TGTGCCAGCAGCCAAGTACAGGGGGCCGGCGGGGAGCTGTTTTTT
TRBJ1-4 | . | 14 | TRBV6-1 | CASSLNRADEKLFF | TGTGCCAGCAGCCTCAACAGGGCGGATGAAAAACTGTTTTTT
TRBJ2-7 | . | 12 | TRBV5-1 | CASSRGRDEQYF | TGCGCCAGCAGTAGGGGGAGGGACGAGCAGTACTTC
TRBJ2-2 | TRBD2 | 15 | TRBV5-4 | CASSLKAGTTGELFF | TGTGCCAGCAGCTTGAAAGCGGGGACCACCGGGGAGCTGTTTTTT
TRBJ2-7 | . | 14 | TRBV2 | CASSAGTGSYAQYF | TGTGCCAGCAGTGCCGGGACTGGCTCCTACGCGCAGTACTTC
TRBJ2-3 | TRBD2 | 16 | TRBV4-3 | CASSQERTRMADTQYF | TGCGCCAGCAGCCAAGAACGGACTAGAATGGCAGATACGCAGTATTTT
TRBJ1-3 | . | 15 | TRBV9 | CASSVEGGMRNTIYF | TGTGCCAGCAGCGTCGAAGGCGGGATGCGGAACACCATATATTTT
TRBJ1-3 | . | 13 | TRBV9 | CASSAGVGNTIYF | TGTGCCAGCAGCGCAGGGGTAGGAAACACCATATATTTT
TRBJ1-4 | . | 15 | TRBV28 | CASSAQIATNEKLFF | TGTGCCAGCAGCGCACAGATCGCAACTAATGAAAAACTGTTTTTT
TRBJ2-7 | TRBD1 | 16 | TRBV4-1 | CASSHGRDSNRWEQYF | TGCGCCAGCAGCCACGGCCGGGACAGCAATCGGTGGGAGCAGTACTTC
TRBJ2-7 | . | 13 | TRBV29-1 | CSACGDGKYEQYF | TGCAGCGCCTGCGGGGACGGAAAATACGAGCAGTACTTC
TRBJ2-2 | TRBD2 | 18 | TRBV19 | CASSIRRGLAGGLGELFF | TGTGCCAGTAGCATACGCCGAGGACTAGCGGGAGGTCTCGGGGAGCTGTTTTTT
TRBJ2-4 | . | 13 | TRBV29-1 | CSVLGQGKSIQYF | TGCAGCGTTCTTGGGCAGGGTAAAAGCATTCAGTACTTC
TRBJ2-5 | . | 14 | TRBV29-1 | CSVEGTAGQETQYF | TGCAGCGTTGAAGGTACTGCGGGCCAAGAGACCCAGTACTTC
TRBJ1-5 | . | 11 | TRBV20-1 | CSAWERRAQHF | TGCAGTGCCTGGGAGCGGAGGGCCCAGCATTTT
TRBJ2-7 | . | 13 | TRBV4-1 | CASSPDRLYEQYF | TGCGCCAGCAGTCCGGACAGACTCTACGAGCAGTACTTC
TRBJ1-1 | TRBD1 | 17 | TRBV4-1 | CASSLSTGGAWSTEAFF | TGCGCCAGCAGCCTTTCGACAGGGGGCGCGTGGAGCACTGAAGCTTTCTTT